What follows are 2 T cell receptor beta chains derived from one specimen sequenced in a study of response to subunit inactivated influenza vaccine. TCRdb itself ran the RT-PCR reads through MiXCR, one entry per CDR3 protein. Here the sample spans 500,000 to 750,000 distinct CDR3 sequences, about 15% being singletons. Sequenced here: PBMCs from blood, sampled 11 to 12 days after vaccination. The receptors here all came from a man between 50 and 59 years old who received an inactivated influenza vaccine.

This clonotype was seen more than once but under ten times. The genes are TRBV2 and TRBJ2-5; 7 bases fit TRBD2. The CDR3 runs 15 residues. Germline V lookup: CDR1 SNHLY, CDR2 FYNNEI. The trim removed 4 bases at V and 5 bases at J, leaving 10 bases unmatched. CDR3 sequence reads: CASSAVGGFGETQYF. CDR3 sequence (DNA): TGTGCCAGCAGTGCCGTCGGGGGGTTCGGTGAGACCCAGTACTTC.

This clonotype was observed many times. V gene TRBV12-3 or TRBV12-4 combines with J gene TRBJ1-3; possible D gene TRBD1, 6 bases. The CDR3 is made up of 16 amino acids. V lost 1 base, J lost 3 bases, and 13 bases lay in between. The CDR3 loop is CASSLEGGKFGNTIYF. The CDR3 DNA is TGTGCCAGCAGTTTAGAGGGGGGGAAGTTTGGAAACACCATATATTTT.